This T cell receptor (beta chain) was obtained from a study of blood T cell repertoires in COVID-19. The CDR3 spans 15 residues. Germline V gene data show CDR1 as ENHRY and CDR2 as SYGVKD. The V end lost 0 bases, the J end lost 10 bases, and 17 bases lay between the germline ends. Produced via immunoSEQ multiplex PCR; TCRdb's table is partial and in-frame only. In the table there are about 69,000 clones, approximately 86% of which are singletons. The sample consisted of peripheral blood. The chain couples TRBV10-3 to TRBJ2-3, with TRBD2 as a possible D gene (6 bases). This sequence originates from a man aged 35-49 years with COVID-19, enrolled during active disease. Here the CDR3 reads CAISESGRGVSSQYF. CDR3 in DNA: TGTGCCATCAGTGAGTCGGGGCGGGGAGTCTCTTCGCAGTATTTT.